This TCR beta chain was sequenced for a study of blood T cell repertoires in COVID-19. The wider study: Sites in the United States, Italy and Spain provided acute and convalescent COVID-19 samples.

The germline V gene encodes CDR1 MNHNY and CDR2 SVGAGI (reference sequence). Losses at the gene ends were 7 bases for V and 5 bases for J; bases not matched to a gene: 12. The CDR3 runs 16 residues. The table came from immunoSEQ multiplex PCR; TCRdb's copy has only in-frame clones and leaves some out. This sample has over 140,000 clones, with around 81% found just once. The sample consisted of peripheral blood. The chain employs TRBV6-6 and TRBJ2-1; 9 nucleotides agree with TRBD2. This TCR was recovered from an older woman with acute or convalescent COVID-19. The CDR3 here is CASTYPRTSENNEQFF. The CDR3 nucleotides are TGTGCCAGCACCTACCCGCGGACTAGCGAGAACAATGAGCAGTTCTTC.